The 12 T cell receptor beta chains below were found in one sample sequenced in a study of cytomegalovirus exposure and HLA in healthy donors. Assay: immunoSEQ multiplex PCR; the TCRdb copy retains only in-frame clones and omits some. The sample has around 190,000 clones, around 84% seen once; the top ten hold 15% to 20%. The sample consisted of PBMCs. The receptors stem from a man in his late teens or twenties in good health and CMV-seropositive.

This clone is a singleton in its sample. The same CDR3 also results from other DNA sequences found in this sample. The chain combines TRBV7-9 with TRBJ2-7; tentatively, D is TRBD1 (6 bases). The CDR3 length is 13 residues. V lost 3 bases and J 0 bases, leaving 6 bases between the germline ends. The V gene's germline CDR1 is SEHNR and CDR2 FQNEAQ (reference sequence). The CDR3 loop is CASSLDSSYEQYF. The CDR3 bases are TGTGCCAGCAGCTTGGACAGCTCCTACGAGCAGTACTTC.

CDR3 sequence reads: CATSSGFGNTIYF. The CDR3 coding sequence is TGTGCCACCTCGTCAGGTTTTGGAAACACCATATATTTT. The chain employs TRBV28 and TRBJ1-3; no clear D gene. Germline CDR1 MDHEN, CDR2 SYDVKM. The CDR3 is 13 residues long. Trimming stripped 10 bases from V and 3 bases from J, with 13 bases between.

This rearrangement joins TRBV25-1 to TRBJ2-3, with 7 nucleotides matching TRBD1. The length of the CDR3 is 14 residues. Unmatched junction bases numbered 10, after V lost 7 bases and J lost 6 bases. CDR1 and CDR2 (germline): MGHDK, SYGVNS. CDR3 sequence (DNA): TGTGCCAGCACACAGGGGCGTATCGGGGATACGCAGTATTTT. Its protein product is CASTQGRIGDTQYF.

The chain uses TRBV30 and TRBJ2-1; TRBD1 agrees at 7 bases. There are 16 residues in the CDR3. Trimming cost V 3 bases and J 5 bases; bases outside gene matches: 13. Germline V gene sequence: CDR1 GTSNPN, CDR2 SVGIG (reference sequence). The CDR3 DNA follows: TGTGCCTGGAGGCTAGGGGGCCCCCCCGGGAACAATGAGCAGTTCTTC. It is translated as CAWRLGGPPGNNEQFF.

In this sample, this clone turned up a few times. The V and J genes are TRBV28 and TRBJ2-2; 15 bases match TRBD2. Trimming cost V 5 bases and J 3 bases; bases outside gene matches: 1. Per the germline V gene, CDR1 is MDHEN and CDR2 is SYDVKM. The CDR3 is 16 amino acids. The DNA of the CDR3 is TGTGCCAGCAGTGGACTAGCGGGAGGGGACACCGGGGAGCTGTTTTTT. Translated, it gives CASSGLAGGDTGELFF.

The V and J genes are TRBV27 and TRBJ2-5, with no clear D. TRBJ2-7 matches the DNA end more closely, so the J call is doubtful. Germline CDR1 is MNHEY and CDR2 is SMNVEV (reference sequence). The CDR3 runs to 13 residues. The CDR3, as DNA: TGTGCCAGCAGCCATAGCATCTCCTACGAGCAGTACTTC. It encodes CASSHSISYEQYF.

The rearrangement links TRBV5-1 to TRBJ2-2; no reliable D call. CDR3 length equals 16 residues. V lost 0 bases and J lost 2, with 11 bases in between. The germline V gene encodes CDR1 SGHRS and CDR2 YFSETQ. The CDR3 nucleotides read TGCGCCAGCAGCTTGGCTCTGGCGGATAACACCGGGGAGCTGTTTTTT. Translation: CASSLALADNTGELFF. Complete variable domain (other parts from reference TRBV5-1 and TRBJ2-2): KAGVTQTPRYLIKTRGQQVTLSCSPISGHRSVSWYQQTPGQGLQFLFEYFSETQRNKGNFPGRFSGRQFSNSRSEMNVSTLELGDSALYLCASSLALADNTGELFFGEGSRLTVL.

This chain connects TRBV7-9 to TRBJ2-7; D uncertain. The ends were cut back, 5 bases at V and 2 bases at J, with 10 bases in the middle. CDR3 size: 13 residues. Germline assignment: CDR1 SEHNR and CDR2 FQNEAQ (reference sequence). The CDR3 DNA follows: TGTGCCAGCAGCCCCACTGGTCCCTACGAGCAGTACTTC. Encoded protein: CASSPTGPYEQYF.

The CDR3 loop is CASRPGKNTEAFF. The CDR3, as DNA: TGTGCCAGCAGGCCCGGGAAGAACACTGAAGCTTTCTTT. V is TRBV21-1 and J is TRBJ1-1. TRBV21-1 is assigned pseudogene status. This CDR3 contains 13 residues.

V is TRBV5-1 and J is TRBJ2-5; TRBD1 might be the D (5 bases). The CDR3 spans 15 residues. CDR1 SGHRS and CDR2 YFSETQ come from the germline V gene. Trimming took 4 bases from V and 4 from J, leaving 17 bases between them. The CDR3 DNA is TGCGCCAGCAGCCCCGGACCAGGGCTGGGAGAGACCCAGTACTTC. Translation: CASSPGPGLGETQYF.

This clone occurred a few times. The chain combines TRBV7-6 with TRBJ2-1; possible D gene TRBD2, 5 bases. Trimming stripped 5 bases from V and 0 bases from J, with 11 bases between. Looked up from germline, CDR1 is SGHVS and CDR2 is FNYEAQ. The CDR3 contains 15 residues. CDR3 sequence reads: CASSPTRDSYNEQFF. As DNA, the CDR3 is TGTGCCAGCAGCCCCACCCGGGACTCCTACAATGAGCAGTTCTTC.

The chain combines TRBV27 with TRBJ1-1; 9 bases are shared with TRBD1. Germline values: CDR1 MNHEY, CDR2 SMNVEV (reference sequence). Trimming at V came to 5 bases and at J to 1 base, leaving 5 bases not matched to a gene. The CDR3 is 15 amino acids. The CDR3 spells CASSAPGQGNTEAFF. The CDR3 region has the DNA TGTGCCAGCAGTGCTCCGGGACAGGGGAACACTGAAGCTTTCTTT.